This TCR beta chain was profiled in a study of T cell changes during pregnancy in multiple sclerosis. Clones were read by immunoSEQ multiplex PCR, and TCRdb kept only the in-frame ones, dropping some. Here the sample spans around 62,000 clones, about 89% being singletons. The sequence derives from a female donor with multiple sclerosis, enrolled in a pregnancy study. The specimen comprised peripheral blood, sampled in the first trimester of pregnancy.

CDR3 loop: CASSKTLTGEEGYTF. The CDR3 DNA sequence: TGTGCCAGCAGTAAGACTTTGACGGGGGAAGAAGGCTACACCTTC. V is TRBV25-1 and J is TRBJ1-2, with a tentative D call TRBD1 (5 bases). With 5 bases removed from V and 8 bases from J, the gap between germline ends came to 21 bases. The CDR3 extends over 15 amino acids. Germline values: CDR1 MGHDK, CDR2 SYGVNS.